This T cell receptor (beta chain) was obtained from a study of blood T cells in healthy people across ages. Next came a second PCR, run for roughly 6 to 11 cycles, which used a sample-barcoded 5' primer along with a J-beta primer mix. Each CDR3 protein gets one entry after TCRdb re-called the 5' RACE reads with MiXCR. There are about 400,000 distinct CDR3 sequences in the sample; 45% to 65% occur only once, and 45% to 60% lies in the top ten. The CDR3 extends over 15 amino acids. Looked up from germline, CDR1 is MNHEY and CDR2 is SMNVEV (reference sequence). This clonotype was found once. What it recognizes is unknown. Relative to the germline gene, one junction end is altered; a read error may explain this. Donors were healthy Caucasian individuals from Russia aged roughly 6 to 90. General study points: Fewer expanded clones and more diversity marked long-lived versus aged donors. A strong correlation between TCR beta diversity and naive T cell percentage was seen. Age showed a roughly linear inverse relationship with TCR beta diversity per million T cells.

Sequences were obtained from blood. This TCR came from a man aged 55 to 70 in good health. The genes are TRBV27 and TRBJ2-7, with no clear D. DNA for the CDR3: TGTGCCAGCAGTTTAATGAGCTGGCGCTCCTGCGAGCAGTACTTC. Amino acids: CASSLMSWRSCEQYF.